This note documents a single T cell receptor beta chain sequence. This entry belongs to a study of blood T cell repertoires in COVID-19. The wider study: The United States, Italy and Spain supplied acute and convalescent COVID-19 samples. Nucleic acid was either cDNA or gDNA, and it came from T cells, B-cell-depleted T cells, or PBMCs.

The germline CDR1 and CDR2 sequences are MGHRA and YSYEKL. The CDR3 has 14 amino acids. The germline V and J ends were trimmed by 2 bases and 2 bases, with 10 bases remaining between them. Clones were sequenced by immunoSEQ multiplex PCR, and TCRdb holds only the in-frame ones, with some missing. The table shows about 230,000 clones, with less than 85% occurring only once. The specimen sequenced was peripheral blood. The receptor was isolated from a woman between 65 and 79 years old with active or convalescent COVID-19. The chain is built from TRBV4-1 and TRBJ2-7; D is possibly TRBD2 (5 bases). In nucleotides, the CDR3 is TGCGCCAGCAGCCAACCCGGGATCCCCTACGAGCAGTACTTC. It yields the protein CASSQPGIPYEQYF.